This T cell receptor (beta chain) was profiled in a study of cytomegalovirus exposure and HLA in healthy donors. General study findings and limits: As was reported, the HLA-A and HLA-B alleles of most subjects were accurately predicted from TCR beta sequences.

Comments on this clone: What it binds is not known.

The donors comprised healthy bone marrow donors. Germline V gene lookup returns CDR1 PRHDT and CDR2 FYEKMQ (reference sequence). CDR3 size: 16 residues. With V trimmed by 5 bases and J by 6 bases, 16 bases remained unmatched. With 60 Vbeta and 13 Jbeta primers, the PCR was carried out. Profiling relied on immunoSEQ multiplex PCR, and the TCRdb table lists in-frame clones only, not all of them. The data hold some 170,000 clones, with 77% observed a single time. The chain employs TRBV13 and TRBJ2-7; the match to TRBD2 covers 7 bases. The sequenced material came from PBMCs. This TCR was sampled from a woman in her twenties or thirties in good health and CMV-seronegative. In nucleotides, the CDR3 is TGTGCCAGCAGCGTCTCTAGCGGCCCCCACCCTTGCGAGCAGTACTTC. Protein sequence: CASSVSSGPHPCEQYF.